Below are 8 T cell receptor beta chains sequenced from a single sample in a study of Ad26.COV2.S vaccination and SARS-CoV-2 variants. Treatment denoted: roughly 20 received Ad26.COV2.S at low or high dose, single or two shots; roughly five received placebo; per-sample allocation not given. Repertoires come from day 63 after the first vaccine or placebo injection. Method: immunoSEQ multiplex PCR; TCRdb's copy keeps in-frame clones and lacks some. This table has 360,000 or so clones, roughly 84% appearing once. The source material was peripheral blood, sampled in a trial of Ad26.COV2.S vaccine versus placebo. These receptor sequences come from a person aged 18 to 65 who received the Ad26.COV2.S COVID-19 vaccine or a placebo.

The chain employs TRBV29-1 and TRBJ2-5; the D call may be TRBD1 or TRBD2 (5 bases each). The CDR3 has 13 amino acids. CDR1 is SQVTM and CDR2 is ANQGSEA in the germline V gene. The V end was cut by 4 bases, the J end by 5 bases, with 14 bases between. CDR3 bases: TGCAGCGTTGGTGTTGCCGGGGCTGAGACCCAGTACTTC. Its protein is CSVGVAGAETQYF.

The chain joins TRBV30 to TRBJ1-1, with a weak D call TRBD1 (5 bases). Germline values: CDR1 GTSNPN, CDR2 SVGIG (reference sequence). This CDR3 is built from 13 residues. Trimming took 2 bases from V and 5 from J, leaving 12 bases between them. DNA for the CDR3: TGTGCCTGGAGTAATCAGGGAGGGACTGAAGCTTTCTTT. Its translation: CAWSNQGGTEAFF.

The V and J genes are TRBV19 and TRBJ2-2; no reliable D call. Trimming removed 3 bases from V and 4 bases from J, with 6 bases in between. Germline V lookup: CDR1 LNHDA, CDR2 SQIVND (reference sequence). There are 13 residues in the CDR3. The CDR3 DNA reads as TGTGCCAGTAGTATTAGTGTCACCGGGGAGCTGTTTTTT. This translates into CASSISVTGELFF.

The rearrangement uses TRBV19 and TRBJ2-7, with a possible D match to TRBD2 (6 bases). Germline values: CDR1 LNHDA, CDR2 SQIVND (reference sequence). V lost 5 bases and J lost 3, with 8 bases in between. CDR3 length: 12 residues. CDR3 sequence (DNA): TGTGCCAGTAGTGGGGGGATCTACGAGCAGTACTTC. This sequence encodes CASSGGIYEQYF. Full variable domain (remainder filled in from reference TRBV19 and TRBJ2-7): DGGITQSPKYLFRKEGQNVTLSCEQNLNHDAMYWYRQDPGQGLRLIYYSQIVNDFQKGDIAEGYSVSREKKESFPLTVTSAQKNPTAFYLCASSGGIYEQYFGPGTRLTVT.

This clone has more than one count but fewer than ten. The V call is TRBV6-5, the J call TRBJ2-6, with 10 bases aligning to TRBD2. V lost 7 bases to trimming and J lost 2 bases; unmatched junction nucleotides: 2. The germline V gene has CDR1 MNHEY and CDR2 SVGAGI. The CDR3 loop spans 15 amino acids. The DNA of the CDR3 is TGTGCCAGCACCCTAGCGGGGGCTGGGGCCAACGTCCTGACTTTC. Amino acids: CASTLAGAGANVLTF.

The DNA of the CDR3 is TGTGCCAGCAGCCAACCACCCCAGGGAACTAATGAAAAACTGTTTTTT. Translated, it gives CASSQPPQGTNEKLFF. The J gene is TRBJ1-4, the V gene TRBV3-1 (or the pseudogene TRBV3-2), with a tentative D call TRBD1 (5 bases). Trimming pared 2 bases from V and 1 base from J, leaving 11 bases between. This CDR3 comprises 16 residues. The germline V gene encodes CDR1 LGHDT and CDR2 YNNKEL (reference sequence).

The J gene is TRBJ1-2, the V gene TRBV29-1; D might be TRBD1 (5 bases). Germline CDR1 SQVTM, CDR2 ANQGSEA. Trimming pared 1 base from V and 3 bases from J, leaving 15 bases between. CDR3 size: 15 residues. The CDR3 spells CSVEAGVAIDYGYTF. The DNA of the CDR3 is TGCAGCGTTGAAGCGGGGGTTGCGATAGACTATGGCTACACCTTC.

The chain couples TRBV6-1 to TRBJ1-2; D is possibly TRBD1 (6 bases). Germline V gives CDR1 MNHNS, CDR2 SASEGT. Trimming stripped 3 bases from V and 1 base from J, with 21 bases between. The CDR3 runs to 18 residues. CDR3: CASSDPKGQWISNYGYTF. The CDR3 coding sequence is TGTGCCAGCAGTGACCCCAAGGGACAATGGATTAGTAACTATGGCTACACCTTC.